This paragraph reports one T cell receptor beta chain. Its antigen is undetermined. The sample comes from a study of beta chain features in type 1 diabetes. Findings of the study overall: For patients and controls alike, PCR might favor shorter templates to the same degree. All four CD4+ subsets of Type 1 diabetes patients contained TCRB CDR3s that were moderately but significantly shorter.

CDR3 length: 16 amino acids. Germline V CDR1 and CDR2: SGHRS, YFSETQ. V lost 4 bases and J lost 2; bases outside the gene matches: 10. Of the isolated RNA, all was reverse transcribed, and so the sequenced material was expressed TCRB transcripts. The protocol was immunoSEQ multiplex PCR, while the TCRdb copy is restricted to in-frame clones and leaves out a portion. The data hold approximately 600,000 clones, with 9.5% to 15% observed a single time. The sample consisted of naive CD4+ T cells from blood. The sequence came from a man aged 25 to 40 with type 1 diabetes. The chain joins TRBV5-1 to TRBJ2-3; 7 positions match TRBD2. The CDR3 nucleotides read TGCGCCAGCAGCCAGGTGTCGGGGGGAAACACAGATACGCAGTATTTT. This codes for CASSQVSGGNTDTQYF.